These T cell receptor beta chains were read from a single sample in a study of cytomegalovirus exposure and HLA in healthy donors. Libraries were prepared by immunoSEQ multiplex PCR; TCRdb keeps only in-frame clonotypes and omits some of them. The profile shows 90,000 to 110,000 clones, just under 70% of them singletons. Sequencing input: PBMCs. Source of these receptors: a woman aged 70-85 years in good health and CMV-seropositive. Each CDR3 is given with its conserved first and last residue. Fields, in order: D gene, J gene, V gene, clone size, CDR3 protein, CDR3 DNA. The D gene is left open where the match is weak. Expanded clones are given a class, and other clones once, few, many or no size at all.

TRBD1,TRBJ1-6,TRBV5-1,once,CASSPDRNNSPLHF,TGCGCCAGCAGCCCGGACAGGAATAATTCACCCCTCCACTTT
TRBD1,TRBJ1-2,TRBV30,many,CAWSTRQGAGGYTF,TGTGCCTGGAGTACCCGACAGGGGGCGGGTGGCTACACCTTC
.,TRBJ2-1,TRBV7-3,few,CASSGGVEGYNEQFF,TGTGCCAGCAGTGGAGGGGTTGAGGGATACAATGAGCAGTTCTTC
.,TRBJ2-2,TRBV6-4,.,CASSDSLPTGRRETGELFF,TGTGCCAGCAGTGACTCTCTTCCCACAGGGAGAAGGGAGACCGGGGAGCTGTTTTTT
.,TRBJ1-5,TRBV4-1,.,CASSQVGTGRDQPQHF,TGCGCCAGCAGCCAAGTAGGAACAGGGCGGGATCAGCCCCAGCATTTT
TRBD2,TRBJ2-5,TRBV11-2,few,CASSLSGLGQETQYF,TGTGCCAGCAGCTTATCGGGACTAGGGCAAGAGACCCAGTACTTC
TRBD1,TRBJ2-1,TRBV2,once,CASSERPGTGDEQFF,TGTGCCAGCAGTGAACGCCCCGGGACAGGGGATGAGCAGTTCTTC
.,TRBJ1-2,TRBV29-1,.,CSVQDSDSGYTF,TGCAGCGTGCAGGACTCCGACTCTGGCTACACCTTC
TRBD2,TRBJ2-3,TRBV30,.,CAWSLHTSSGGADTQYF,TGTGCCTGGAGTTTACACACCTCTAGCGGGGGGGCAGATACGCAGTATTTT
TRBD1,TRBJ2-5,TRBV5-1,.,CASSRTGGETQYF,TGCGCCAGCAGTAGGACAGGGGGAGAGACCCAGTACTTC
TRBD1,TRBJ1-6,TRBV19,.,CASSRGTGESPLHF,TGTGCCAGTAGTAGGGGGACAGGGGAGTCACCCCTCCACTTT
.,TRBJ1-1,TRBV30,.,CAWSVVGGTEAFF,TGTGCCTGGAGTGTAGTTGGAGGGACTGAAGCTTTCTTT
TRBD1,TRBJ2-5,TRBV11-2,.,CASSMDRTFGETQYF,TGTGCCAGCAGCATGGACAGGACCTTTGGAGAGACCCAGTACTTC
.,TRBJ1-1,TRBV5-1,once,CASSGMIGDGAFF,TGCGCCAGCAGCGGAATGATCGGGGATGGAGCTTTCTTT
TRBD1,TRBJ2-3,TRBV30,few,CAWRMTGGPDTQYF,TGTGCCTGGAGAATGACAGGGGGGCCAGATACGCAGTATTTT
.,TRBJ1-6,TRBV11-1,few,CASSLQRRDSPLHF,TGTGCCAGCAGCCTACAGAGGAGGGATTCACCCCTCCACTTT
.,TRBJ1-1,TRBV10-3,.,CATGAGDGNTEAFF,TGTGCCACGGGCGCGGGCGACGGGAACACTGAAGCTTTCTTT
TRBD2,TRBJ2-1,TRBV7-9,.,CASSYGTSGYNEQFF,TGTGCCAGCAGTTACGGGACTAGCGGATACAATGAGCAGTTCTTC
TRBD1,TRBJ2-7,TRBV4-3,.,CASSQEPGQTYEQYF,TGCGCCAGCAGCCAAGAGCCGGGACAGACCTACGAGCAGTACTTC
.,TRBJ2-2,TRBV7-9,.,CASSLGGIDPHGELFF,TGTGCCAGCAGCTTAGGAGGCATCGATCCCCACGGGGAGCTGTTTTTT
TRBD1,TRBJ2-3,TRBV2,.,CASKTGTGADTQYF,TGTGCCAGCAAAACCGGGACAGGGGCAGATACGCAGTATTTT
.,TRBJ2-7,TRBV21-1,.,CASSPGRQGYEQYF,TGTGCCAGCAGCCCTGGGAGGCAGGGCTACGAGCAGTACTTC
TRBD1,TRBJ1-1,TRBV7-2,.,CASSYTGAMNTEAFF,TGTGCCAGCAGCTATACAGGGGCGATGAACACTGAAGCTTTCTTT
TRBD1,TRBJ2-7,TRBV10-3,.,CATGTGGIDEQYF,TGTGCCACCGGGACAGGGGGCATCGACGAGCAGTACTTC
.,TRBJ2-1,TRBV29-1,few,CSAQGTHYNEQFF,TGCAGCGCCCAGGGGACCCATTACAATGAGCAGTTCTTC
.,TRBJ2-7,TRBV5-1,.,CASSPLNPSSYEQYF,TGCGCCAGCAGCCCACTAAACCCCAGCTCCTACGAGCAGTACTTC
.,TRBJ1-3,TRBV5-1,.,CASSLDGYSGNTIYF,TGCGCCAGCAGCCTGGACGGGTACTCTGGAAACACCATATATTTT
TRBD1,TRBJ1-2,TRBV2,once,CASSDSGQGAGYTF,TGTGCCAGCAGTGACTCGGGACAGGGGGCTGGCTACACCTTC
.,TRBJ2-5,TRBV19,once,CASSIQTGRGETQYF,TGTGCCAGTAGTATCCAGACAGGGCGGGGAGAGACCCAGTACTTC
.,TRBJ2-2,TRBV20-1,few,CSARALGELFF,TGCAGTGCGAGGGCCTTAGGGGAGCTGTTTTTT
TRBD1,TRBJ1-2,TRBV19,.,CASSTSTGGGYGYTF,TGTGCCAGTAGTACGTCGACAGGGGGCGGTTATGGCTACACCTTC
TRBD2,TRBJ2-1,TRBV4-1,few,CASSPNSGEPYNEQFF,TGCGCCAGCAGCCCAAATAGCGGGGAGCCTTACAATGAGCAGTTCTTC
.,TRBJ1-5,TRBV29-1,few,CSVLAGPGMGQPQHF,TGCAGCGTTCTCGCGGGGCCCGGGATGGGCCAGCCCCAGCATTTT
.,TRBJ2-3,TRBV30,.,CAWSPTTDTQYF,TGTGCCTGGAGTCCTACCACAGATACGCAGTATTTT
.,TRBJ2-5,TRBV7-6,.,CASSRSPAGAKETQYF,TGTGCCAGCAGCCGCAGCCCAGCTGGGGCTAAAGAGACCCAGTACTTC
TRBD1,TRBJ2-7,TRBV7-2,.,CASSFGQDSYEQYF,TGTGCCAGCAGCTTCGGACAGGACTCCTACGAGCAGTACTTC
.,TRBJ1-2,TRBV19,.,CASSGATGIYGYTF,TGTGCCAGTAGTGGGGCGACAGGCATTTATGGCTACACCTTC
TRBD1,TRBJ1-2,TRBV6-5,.,CASSLQDRGYGYTF,TGTGCCAGCAGTCTTCAGGACAGGGGCTATGGCTACACCTTC
.,TRBJ2-7,TRBV5-3,.,CARSQGEQYF,TGTGCCAGAAGCCAGGGGGAGCAGTACTTC
.,TRBJ2-1,TRBV5-1,.,CASSSSLGNHNEQFF,TGCGCCAGCAGCTCGTCGCTCGGGAATCACAATGAGCAGTTCTTC
TRBD1,TRBJ1-1,TRBV12-5,.,CASGLGQGRTEAFF,TGTGCTAGTGGTTTGGGACAGGGACGAACTGAAGCTTTCTTT
TRBD1,TRBJ1-1,TRBV6-1,few,CASSTTTGINAEAFF,TGTGCCAGCAGTACAACGACAGGGATTAACGCTGAAGCTTTCTTT
.,TRBJ1-4,TRBV7-6,.,CASRQGRTTNEKLFF,TGTGCCAGCAGACAGGGTCGGACAACTAATGAAAAACTGTTTTTT
TRBD2,TRBJ2-1,TRBV30,.,CAWSVLMTSASYNEQFF,TGTGCCTGGAGTGTCTTGATGACTAGCGCGAGCTACAATGAGCAGTTCTTC
TRBD2,TRBJ2-7,TRBV7-2,few,CASSLERLASYEQYF,TGTGCCAGCAGCCTAGAGAGACTAGCGAGTTACGAGCAGTACTTC
TRBD1,TRBJ2-7,TRBV7-2,.,CASSLAGGQGIYEQYF,TGTGCCAGCAGCTTAGCGGGCGGACAGGGGATTTACGAGCAGTACTTC
TRBD1,TRBJ2-1,TRBV5-4,.,CASSRRDRGSNEQFF,TGTGCCAGCAGCCGCCGGGACAGGGGTAGTAATGAGCAGTTCTTC
.,TRBJ2-3,TRBV19,few,CASSIDSGTDTQYF,TGTGCCAGTAGTATAGATTCTGGCACAGATACGCAGTATTTT
TRBD1,TRBJ2-7,TRBV25-1,.,CASSEYNRDRYEQYF,TGTGCCAGCAGTGAATATAACCGGGACAGGTACGAGCAGTACTTC
.,TRBJ1-5,TRBV15,.,CATSRDSGRGFNQPQHF,TGTGCCACCAGCAGAGATTCAGGAAGGGGCTTCAATCAGCCCCAGCATTTT
.,TRBJ2-5,TRBV7-6,few,CASSSPLETQYF,TGTGCCAGCAGCTCCCCCCTTGAGACCCAGTACTTC
TRBD1,TRBJ1-5,TRBV27,.,CASSAGGWGQPQHF,TGTGCCAGCAGTGCAGGGGGTTGGGGTCAGCCCCAGCATTTT
.,TRBJ1-5,TRBV18,.,CASSPTGSYSNQPQHF,TGTGCCAGCTCACCGACAGGTTCATATAGCAATCAGCCCCAGCATTTT